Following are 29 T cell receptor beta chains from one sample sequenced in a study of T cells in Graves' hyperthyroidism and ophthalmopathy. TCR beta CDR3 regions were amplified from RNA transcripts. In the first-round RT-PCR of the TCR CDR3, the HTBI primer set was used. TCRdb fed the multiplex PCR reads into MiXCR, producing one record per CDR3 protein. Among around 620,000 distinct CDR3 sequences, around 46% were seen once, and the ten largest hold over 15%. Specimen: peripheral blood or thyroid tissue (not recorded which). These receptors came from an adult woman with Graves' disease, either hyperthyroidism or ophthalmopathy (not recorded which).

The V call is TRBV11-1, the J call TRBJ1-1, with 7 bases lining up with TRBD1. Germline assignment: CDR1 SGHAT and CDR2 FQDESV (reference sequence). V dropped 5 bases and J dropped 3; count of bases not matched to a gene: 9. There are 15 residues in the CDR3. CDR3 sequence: CASSPRGYVDTEAFF. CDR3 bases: TGTGCCAGCAGCCCCAGGGGGTACGTGGACACTGAAGCTTTCTTT. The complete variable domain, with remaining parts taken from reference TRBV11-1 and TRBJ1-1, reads EAEVAQSPRYKITEKSQAVAFWCDPISGHATLYWYRQILGQGPELLVQFQDESVVDDSQLPKDRFSAERLKGVDSTLKIQPAELGDSAMYLCASSPRGYVDTEAFFGQGTRLTVV.

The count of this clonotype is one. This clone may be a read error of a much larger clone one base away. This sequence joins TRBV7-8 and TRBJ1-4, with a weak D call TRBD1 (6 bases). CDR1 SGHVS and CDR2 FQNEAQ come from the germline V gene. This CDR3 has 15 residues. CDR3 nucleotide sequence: TGTGCCGGCAGCTACCATGGGGGGCCTGGGGAAAAACTGTTTTTT. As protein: CAGSYHGGPGEKLFF. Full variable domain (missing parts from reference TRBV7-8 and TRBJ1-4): GAGVSQSPRYKVAKRGQDVALRCDPISGHVSLFWYQQALGQGPEFLTYFQNEAQLDKSGLPSDRFFAERPEGSVSTLKIQRTQQEDSAVYLCAGSYHGGPGEKLFFGSGTQLSVL.

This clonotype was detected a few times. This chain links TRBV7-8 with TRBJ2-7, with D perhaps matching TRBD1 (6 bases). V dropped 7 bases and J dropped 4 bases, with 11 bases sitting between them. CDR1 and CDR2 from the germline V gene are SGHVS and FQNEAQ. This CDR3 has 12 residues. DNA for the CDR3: TGTGCCAGCACCCCGGGACAATACGAGCAGTACTTC. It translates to CASTPGQYEQYF.

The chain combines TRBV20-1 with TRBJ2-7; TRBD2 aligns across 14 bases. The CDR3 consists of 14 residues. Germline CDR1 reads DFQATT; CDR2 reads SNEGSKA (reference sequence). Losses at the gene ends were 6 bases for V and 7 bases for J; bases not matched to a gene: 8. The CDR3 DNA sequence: TGCAGTGCCACAAGACTAGCGGGAGGGTGGGAGCAGTACTTC. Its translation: CSATRLAGGWEQYF.

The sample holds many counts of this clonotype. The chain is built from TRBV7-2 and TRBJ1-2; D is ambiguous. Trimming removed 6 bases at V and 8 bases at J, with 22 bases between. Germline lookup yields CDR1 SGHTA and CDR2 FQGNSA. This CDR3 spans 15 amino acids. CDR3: CASRDGYAPSDGYTF. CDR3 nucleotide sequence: TGTGCCAGCAGGGACGGCTATGCCCCGTCGGACGGCTACACCTTC.

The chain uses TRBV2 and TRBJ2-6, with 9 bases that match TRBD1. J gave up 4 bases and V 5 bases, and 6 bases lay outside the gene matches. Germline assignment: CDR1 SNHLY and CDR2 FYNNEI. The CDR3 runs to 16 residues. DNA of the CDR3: TGTGCCAGCAGTTGGGACAGGGCTAGAGGGGCCAACGTCCTGACTTTC. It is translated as CASSWDRARGANVLTF.

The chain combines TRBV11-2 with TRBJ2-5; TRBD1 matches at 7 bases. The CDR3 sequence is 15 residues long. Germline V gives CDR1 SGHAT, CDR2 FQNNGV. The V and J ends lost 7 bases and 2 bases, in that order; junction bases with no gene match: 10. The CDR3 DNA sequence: TGTGCCAGCACCCCCCTACCGGGACAGCAAGAGACCCAGTACTTC. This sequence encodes CASTPLPGQQETQYF.

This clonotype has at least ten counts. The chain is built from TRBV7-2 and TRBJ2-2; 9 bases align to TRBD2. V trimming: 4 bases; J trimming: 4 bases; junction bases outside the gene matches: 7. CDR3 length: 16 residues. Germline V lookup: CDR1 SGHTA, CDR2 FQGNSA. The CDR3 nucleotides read TGTGCCAGCAGCTACCGGACTAGCGCCCTCACCGGGGAGCTGTTTTTT. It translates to CASSYRTSALTGELFF.

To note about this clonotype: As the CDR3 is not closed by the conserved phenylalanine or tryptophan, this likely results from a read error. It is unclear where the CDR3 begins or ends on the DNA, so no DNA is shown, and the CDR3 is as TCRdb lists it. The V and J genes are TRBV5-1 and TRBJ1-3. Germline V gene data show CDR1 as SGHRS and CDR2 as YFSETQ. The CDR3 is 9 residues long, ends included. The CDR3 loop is CASSLVGNT.

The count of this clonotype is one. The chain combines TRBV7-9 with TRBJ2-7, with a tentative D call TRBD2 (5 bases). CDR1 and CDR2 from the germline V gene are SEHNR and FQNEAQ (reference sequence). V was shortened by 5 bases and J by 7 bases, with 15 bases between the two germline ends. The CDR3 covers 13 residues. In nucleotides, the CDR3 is TGTGCCAGCAGCCCACCGGGAATTCAGGAGCAGTACTTC. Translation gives CASSPPGIQEQYF.

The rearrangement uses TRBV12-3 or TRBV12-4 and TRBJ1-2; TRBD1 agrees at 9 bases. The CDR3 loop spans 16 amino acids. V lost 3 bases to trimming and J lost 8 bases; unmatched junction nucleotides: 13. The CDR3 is CASSLPGQGNTGGYTF. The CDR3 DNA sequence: TGTGCCAGCAGTTTGCCGGGACAGGGAAACACTGGCGGCTACACCTTC.

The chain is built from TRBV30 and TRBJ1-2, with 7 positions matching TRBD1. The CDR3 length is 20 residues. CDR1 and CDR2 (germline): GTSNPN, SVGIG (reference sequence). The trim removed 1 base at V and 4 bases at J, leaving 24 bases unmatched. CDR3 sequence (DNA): TGTGCCTGGAGTGGCCTCCCCATCGGGACAGAACAGCGTTTGACCTATGGCTACACCTTC. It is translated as CAWSGLPIGTEQRLTYGYTF.

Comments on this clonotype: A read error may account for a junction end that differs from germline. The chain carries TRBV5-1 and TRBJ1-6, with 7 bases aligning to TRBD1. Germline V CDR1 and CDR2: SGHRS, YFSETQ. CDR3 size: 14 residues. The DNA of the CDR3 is TGCGTCAGCAGCTTCGGGACAGAAAATTCACCCCTCCACTTT. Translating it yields CVSSFGTENSPLHF.

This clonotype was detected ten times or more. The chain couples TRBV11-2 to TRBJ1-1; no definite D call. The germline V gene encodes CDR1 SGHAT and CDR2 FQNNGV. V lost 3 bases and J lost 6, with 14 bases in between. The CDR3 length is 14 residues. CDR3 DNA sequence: TGTGCCAGCAGCTTGACCGGGGTACGAGCTGAAGCTTTCTTT. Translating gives CASSLTGVRAEAFF.

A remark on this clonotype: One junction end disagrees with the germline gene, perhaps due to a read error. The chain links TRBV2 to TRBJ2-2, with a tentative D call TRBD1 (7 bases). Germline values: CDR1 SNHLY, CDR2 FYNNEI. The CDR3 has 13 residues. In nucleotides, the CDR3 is TGTGCTAGCAGTACGGAGGGGGCTGGGGAGCTGTTTTTT. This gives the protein CASSTEGAGELFF.

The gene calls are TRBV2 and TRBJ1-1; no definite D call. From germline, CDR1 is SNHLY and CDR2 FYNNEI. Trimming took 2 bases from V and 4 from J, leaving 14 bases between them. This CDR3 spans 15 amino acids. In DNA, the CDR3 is TGTGCCAGCAGTGAAATCGGCAGAGCGGGCACTGAAGCTTTCTTT. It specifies CASSEIGRAGTEAFF.

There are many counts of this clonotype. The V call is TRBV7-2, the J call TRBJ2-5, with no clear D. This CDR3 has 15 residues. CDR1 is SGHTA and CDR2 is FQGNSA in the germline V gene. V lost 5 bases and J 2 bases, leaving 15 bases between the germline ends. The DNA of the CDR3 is TGTGCCAGCAGCCCAACCCCCTTACCACAAGAGACCCAGTACTTC. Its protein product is CASSPTPLPQETQYF. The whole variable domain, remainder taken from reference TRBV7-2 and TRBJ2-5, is GAGVSQSPSNKVTEKGKDVELRCDPISGHTALYWYRQSLGQGLEFLIYFQGNSAPDKSGLPSDRFSAERTGGSVSTLTIQRTQQEDSAVYLCASSPTPLPQETQYFGPGTRLLVL.

The CDR3 loop is CASSKRGHYGYTF. CDR3 in DNA: TGTGCCAGCAGCAAACGGGGGCACTATGGCTACACCTTC. The chain recombines TRBV7-2 with TRBJ1-2, with D possibly TRBD1 on 6 matching bases. The CDR3 totals 13 residues. V was trimmed by 5 bases and J by 3 bases, leaving 10 bases between them. In germline, CDR1 is SGHTA, CDR2 FQGNSA.

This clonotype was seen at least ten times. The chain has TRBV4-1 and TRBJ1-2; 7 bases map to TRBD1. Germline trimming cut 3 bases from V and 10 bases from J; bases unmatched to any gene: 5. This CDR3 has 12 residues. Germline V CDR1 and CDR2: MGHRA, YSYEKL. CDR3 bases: TGCGCCAGCAGCCATCGCCAGGGGGTCTACACCTTC. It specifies CASSHRQGVYTF.

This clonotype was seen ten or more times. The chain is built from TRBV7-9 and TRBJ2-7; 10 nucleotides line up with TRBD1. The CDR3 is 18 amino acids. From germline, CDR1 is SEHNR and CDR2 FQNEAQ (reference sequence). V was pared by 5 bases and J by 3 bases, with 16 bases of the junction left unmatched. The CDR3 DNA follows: TGTGCCAGCAGCCGTATAGTCAGGCGGGACAGGGGCATCTACGAGCAGTACTTC. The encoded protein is CASSRIVRRDRGIYEQYF.

The CDR3 DNA is TGTGCCAGTGGCAGGCGCGAGAATTCACCCCTCCACTTT. Encoded protein: CASGRRENSPLHF. The chain employs TRBV12-3 or TRBV12-4 and TRBJ1-6; no firm D call. Trimming removed 9 bases from V and 7 bases from J, with 13 bases in between. This CDR3 has 13 residues.

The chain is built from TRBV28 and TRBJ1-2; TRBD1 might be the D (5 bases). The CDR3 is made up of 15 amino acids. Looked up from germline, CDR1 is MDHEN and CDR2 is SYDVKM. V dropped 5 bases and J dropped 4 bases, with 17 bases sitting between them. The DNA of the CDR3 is TGTGCCAGCAGTCCGCCGACGGAGGGGTCCTATGGCTACACCTTC. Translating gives CASSPPTEGSYGYTF.

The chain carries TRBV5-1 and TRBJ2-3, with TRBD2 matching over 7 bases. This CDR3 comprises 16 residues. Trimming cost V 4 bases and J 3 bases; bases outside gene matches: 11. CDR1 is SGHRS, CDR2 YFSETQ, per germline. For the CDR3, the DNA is TGCGCCAGCAGCCCCAGCGGGATACAGGCAACAGATACGCAGTATTTT. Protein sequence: CASSPSGIQATDTQYF.

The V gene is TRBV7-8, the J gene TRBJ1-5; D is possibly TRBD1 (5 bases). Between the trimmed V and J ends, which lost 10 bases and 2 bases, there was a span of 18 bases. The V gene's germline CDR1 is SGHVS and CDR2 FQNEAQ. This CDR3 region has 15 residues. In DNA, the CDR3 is TGTGCCATCAGTGACAGATATGGGGGCAATCAGCCCCAGCATTTT. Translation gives CAISDRYGGNQPQHF.

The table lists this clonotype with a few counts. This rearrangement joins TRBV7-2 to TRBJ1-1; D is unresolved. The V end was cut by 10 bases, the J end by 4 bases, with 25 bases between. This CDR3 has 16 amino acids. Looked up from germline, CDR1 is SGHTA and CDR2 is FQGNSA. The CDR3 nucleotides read TGTGCCAACTCAGACCATACCCAAGGGTTGGTCACTGAAGCTTTCTTT. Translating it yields CANSDHTQGLVTEAFF.

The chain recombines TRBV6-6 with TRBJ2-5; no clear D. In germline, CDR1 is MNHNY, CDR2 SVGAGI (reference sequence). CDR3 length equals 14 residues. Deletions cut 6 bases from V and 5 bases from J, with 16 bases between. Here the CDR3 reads CASRPGRFRETQYF. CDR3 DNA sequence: TGTGCCAGCAGGCCCGGACGGTTCCGGGAGACCCAGTACTTC.

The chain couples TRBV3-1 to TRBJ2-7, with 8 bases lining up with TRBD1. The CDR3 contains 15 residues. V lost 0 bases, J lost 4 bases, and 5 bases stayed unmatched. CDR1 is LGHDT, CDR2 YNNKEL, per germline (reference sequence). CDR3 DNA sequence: TGTGCCAGCAGCCAAGATCAGGGACAGGATTACGAGCAGTACTTC. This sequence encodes CASSQDQGQDYEQYF.

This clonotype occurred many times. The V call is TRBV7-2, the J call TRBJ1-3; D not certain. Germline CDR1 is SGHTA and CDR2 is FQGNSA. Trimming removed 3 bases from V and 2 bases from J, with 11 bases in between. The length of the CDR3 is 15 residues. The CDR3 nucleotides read TGTGCCAGCAGCTTCTATCTCCAGGCTGGAAACACCATATATTTT. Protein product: CASSFYLQAGNTIYF.

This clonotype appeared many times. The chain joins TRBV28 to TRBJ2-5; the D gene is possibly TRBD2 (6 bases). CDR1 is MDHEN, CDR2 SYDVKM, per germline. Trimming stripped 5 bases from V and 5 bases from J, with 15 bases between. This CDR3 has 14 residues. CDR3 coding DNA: TGTGCCAGCAGTCTCCTTGGGGGGTCGGAGACCCAGTACTTC. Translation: CASSLLGGSETQYF.